This record covers a single T cell receptor (beta chain). The antigen is unknown. Germline values: CDR1 SGHRS, CDR2 YFSETQ. This CDR3 has 16 residues. V shed 4 bases, J shed 7 bases, and the junction held 9 bases outside the gene matches. Researchers ran the PCR with 60 Vbeta and 13 Jbeta primers. Clones were sequenced by immunoSEQ multiplex PCR, and TCRdb holds only the in-frame ones, with some missing. This sample has 100,000 to 150,000 clones, with more than 80% found just once. These data are taken from a study of cytomegalovirus exposure and HLA in healthy donors. Overall study findings and caveats: Researchers reported from a later analysis that most CMV-associated TCR beta chains appeared HLA-restricted. Sequencing artifact likely explains a cluster of highly shared sequence variants. In a later analysis, V- and J-gene trimming of beta chains associated with a DCLRE1C missense variant, replicated independently. From TCR beta sequences, most subjects' HLA-A and HLA-B alleles were reportedly predicted accurately.

The V call is TRBV5-1, the J call TRBJ1-4; TRBD1 aligns across 11 bases. The specimen was PBMCs. The receptor comes from a man in his forties or fifties in good health and CMV-seronegative. In DNA form, the CDR3 reads TGCGCCAGCAGCCTAGGACAGGGGGCCATTGCTGAAAAACTGTTTTTT. This gives the protein CASSLGQGAIAEKLFF.